The clone carrying this TCR beta chain appeared a single time. The source of the sample is a study of cytomegalovirus exposure and HLA in healthy donors. Germline V gene sequence: CDR1 SGHRS, CDR2 YFSETQ. Trimming shortened V by 4 bases and J by 3 bases, and 16 bases separated the two germline ends. The CDR3 has 15 amino acids. Primers: 60 Vbeta forward and 13 Jbeta reverse. Profiling relied on immunoSEQ multiplex PCR, and the TCRdb table lists in-frame clones only, not all of them. Here the sample spans about 160,000 clones, around four fifths being singletons. J is TRBJ1-1 and V is TRBV5-1; no clear D gene. The clonotype comes from a woman under 30 in good health and CMV-seronegative. The sample was PBMCs. CDR3 in DNA: TGCGCCAGCAGCAGCCAACCGACAATGGACACTGAAGCTTTCTTT. This sequence encodes CASSSQPTMDTEAFF. The full variable domain, rest sourced from reference TRBV5-1 and TRBJ1-1, is KAGVTQTPRYLIKTRGQQVTLSCSPISGHRSVSWYQQTPGQGLQFLFEYFSETQRNKGNFPGRFSGRQFSNSRSEMNVSTLELGDSALYLCASSSQPTMDTEAFFGQGTRLTVV.